This T cell receptor beta chain was sequenced for a study of blood T cell repertoires in COVID-19. Study overall: Samples representing acute and convalescent COVID-19 were sourced from the United States, Italy and Spain. PBMCs, B-cell-depleted T cells, or T cells were the source of the cDNA or gDNA that made up the material.

As handled by the study authors: Reference gene primers were amplified, and this amplification served to estimate nucleated cell counts. TCRdb's table, derived via immunoSEQ multiplex PCR, lists solely in-frame clones and lacks some. V, J and clone size derive from that table, while D and trimming were established from the DNA sequence. The sample includes 43,000 or so clones, about nine tenths seen only once; the top ten take 7.5% to 9.5%. The CDR3 loop spans 14 amino acids. Germline loops: CDR1 MNHNY, CDR2 SVGAGI (reference sequence). The V gene lost 2 bases and the J gene lost 8 bases, with 13 bases spanning the gap.

Sequencing used peripheral blood. This receptor was obtained from a man aged 55 to 70 with active COVID-19. J is TRBJ2-1 and V is TRBV6-6; D call uncertain. CDR3 nucleotides: TGTGCCAGCAGTTACGCCTGGTTGGGCGATGAGCAGTTCTTC. Its protein is CASSYAWLGDEQFF.